Below are 11 T cell receptor beta chains sequenced from a single sample in a study of Graves' ophthalmopathy and Graves' hyperthyroidism. RNA transcripts were the template, and TCR beta CDR3 regions were amplified from them. In the first round, RT-PCR was carried out with HTBI primers, and a multiplex PCR formed the second round. TCRdb reprocessed the multiplex PCR reads with MiXCR, giving one entry per CDR3 protein. Among some 360,000 distinct CDR3 sequences listed, approximately 17% were seen once. Material: peripheral blood. Receptors were obtained from an adult woman with stable Graves' hyperthyroidism.

Points on this clonotype: This clone may be a read error of a much larger clone one base away. This chain joins TRBV12-3 or TRBV12-4 and TRBJ2-7; D remains ambiguous. The CDR3 is made up of 15 amino acids. V lost 2 bases, J lost 0 bases, and 11 bases lay in between. CDR3 DNA sequence: TGTGCCAGCAGTTTAAGTAGCCAAGGCTCCTACGAGCAGTACGTC. As protein: CASSLSSQGSYEQYV.

About this clonotype: A junction boundary mismatches the germline segment, possibly from a read error. The chain joins TRBV11-2 to TRBJ2-2, with D perhaps matching TRBD2 (5 bases). CDR1 is SGHAT, CDR2 FQNNGV, per germline. The CDR3 is 16 residues long. The CDR3 DNA follows: TGTGCCAGCAGCTTCTCCTCGGCTATCCCATCCGGGGATCTGTTTTTT. It encodes CASSFSSAIPSGDLFF.

This clonotype was seen many times. The J gene is TRBJ2-7, the V gene TRBV6-1; 7 positions agree with TRBD2. V lost 8 bases, J lost 3 bases, and 7 bases stayed unmatched. CDR1 and CDR2 (germline): MNHNS, SASEGT. The length of the CDR3 is 13 residues. The CDR3 protein is CASGEGRIYEQYF. The CDR3 DNA follows: TGTGCCAGCGGGGAGGGCAGAATCTACGAGCAGTACTTC.

This clonotype was recorded at least ten times. The CDR3 here is CASSSPSRTAVGGYTF. The CDR3 DNA is TGCGCCAGCAGCTCACCAAGTCGGACGGCCGTAGGGGGCTACACCTTC. The J gene is TRBJ1-2, the V gene TRBV5-1; no definite D call. CDR1 and CDR2 (germline): SGHRS, YFSETQ. The CDR3 consists of 16 residues. Trimming pared 3 bases from V and 8 bases from J, leaving 23 bases between.

Comments on this clonotype: A read error is possible here, since a much larger clone lies one base away. The CDR3 does not close with the conserved phenylalanine or tryptophan, likely indicating a read error. This chain joins TRBV20-1 and TRBJ2-2; D uncertain. Germline CDR1 is DFQATT and CDR2 is SNEGSKA (reference sequence). This CDR3 is 11 amino acids long. The V gene lost 5 bases and the J gene lost 9 bases, with 10 bases spanning the gap. The CDR3 DNA reads TGCAGTGCTGACGTAGACCGGGAGCTGTTTTTG. This translates into CSADVDRELFL.

The sample holds a few counts of this clonotype. The chain carries TRBV7-3 and TRBJ2-2, with D perhaps TRBD1 (6 bases). Germline assignment: CDR1 SGHTA and CDR2 FQGTGA. CDR3 size: 15 residues. V lost 2 bases to trimming and J lost 2 bases, with 9 bases between them. DNA for the CDR3: TGTGCCAGCAGCTTACAGGGGCCCAACACCGGGGAGCTGTTTTTT. Translated, it gives CASSLQGPNTGELFF.

This clonotype has ten or more counts. This chain joins TRBV28 and TRBJ1-2, with D unclear. Germline CDR1 reads MDHEN; CDR2 reads SYDVKM. V lost 1 base and J 7 bases, leaving 13 bases between the germline ends. This CDR3 comprises 14 residues. The CDR3 DNA is TGTGCCAGCAGTTTATTAGCCAGGTCGCGTGGCTACACCTTC. It translates to CASSLLARSRGYTF.

This clonotype was seen at least ten times. The chain has TRBV12-3 or TRBV12-4 and TRBJ1-1; D not resolved. V lost 6 bases and J lost 2, with 10 bases in between. CDR3 size: 13 residues. The CDR3 region is CASRLDLNTEAFF. CDR3 nucleotides: TGTGCCAGCAGGCTAGACTTAAACACTGAAGCTTTCTTT.

The chain has TRBV4-3 and TRBJ2-7; 14 bases map to TRBD2. This CDR3 is built from 17 residues. V gave up 2 bases and J gave up 2 bases; unmatched junction bases: 5. Germline values: CDR1 LGHNA, CDR2 YSLEER. CDR3 amino acids: CASSQRLAGGETYEQYF. The CDR3 DNA reads as TGCGCCAGCAGCCAACGACTAGCGGGAGGGGAGACCTACGAGCAGTACTTC.

This clonotype was observed many times. The chain combines TRBV19 with TRBJ1-5; no clear D gene. The CDR3 consists of 14 residues. V lost 5 bases, J lost 2 bases, and 10 bases lay in between. The germline V gene encodes CDR1 LNHDA and CDR2 SQIVND (reference sequence). This CDR3 is CASSFPRGNQPQHF. The CDR3 DNA follows: TGTGCCAGTAGTTTCCCAAGGGGCAATCAGCCCCAGCATTTT.

There are many counts of this clonotype. The chain is built from TRBV27 and TRBJ2-7, with D hard to call. Germline values: CDR1 MNHEY, CDR2 SMNVEV (reference sequence). V was pared by 4 bases and J by 6 bases, with 10 bases between. The CDR3 length is 12 residues. The chain's CDR3 is CASSSLLREQYF. CDR3 nucleotide sequence: TGTGCCAGCAGTTCTCTCCTGCGCGAGCAGTACTTC.